The rows below give T cell receptor beta chains drawn from one sample of a study of T cell responses to AZD1222 COVID-19 vaccine. Data came from immunoSEQ multiplex PCR; TCRdb stores just in-frame clones and leaves some out. The sample has about 140,000 clones; approximately 90% are singletons. Specimen: peripheral blood, collected on day 0 of AZD1222 vaccination. Receptor source: an adult in good health. The CDR3 runs from the conserved cysteine through the conserved F or W. A D gene is named only where the DNA matches it firmly. Not all rows give a size; the values are once, few, many and, for expanded clones, a class.

- TRBJ1-6 - TRBV18 TGTGCCAGCTCACCCGGGGGAGGTGATAATTCACCCCTCCACTTT CASSPGGGDNSPLHF
- TRBJ1-1 - TRBV10-2 TGCGCCAGCAGTGGCCCTACGGTGAACACTGAAGCTTTCTTT CASSGPTVNTEAFF
- TRBJ2-7 - TRBV30 TGTGCCTGGAGTACCGGCGCGATATACGAGCAGTACTTC CAWSTGAIYEQYF
TRBD1 TRBJ1-2 - TRBV5-6 TGTGCCAGCAGCTTGGCCCCAGGGACAGGGGATGGCTACACCTTC CASSLAPGTGDGYTF
TRBD2 TRBJ2-1 - TRBV29-1 TGCAGCGGCACTTCGGGACTAGCTGCCAATGAGCAGTTCTTC CSGTSGLAANEQFF
- TRBJ1-6 - TRBV5-6 TGTGCCAGCAGTCGGAGAGATTCCTATAATTCACCCCTCCACTTT CASSRRDSYNSPLHF
- TRBJ1-4 - TRBV3-1/TRBV3-2 TGTGCCAGCAGCGCAGGACCTCAGGCTTATAATGAAAAACTGTTTTTT CASSAGPQAYNEKLFF
- TRBJ1-5 - TRBV7-2 TGTGCCAGCAGCTTAGAAGCCTATAGCAATCAGCCCCAGCATTTT CASSLEAYSNQPQHF
TRBD1 TRBJ1-4 - TRBV12-5 TGTGCTAGTGGTGAACCGGGACAGATTAATGAAAAACTGTTTTTT CASGEPGQINEKLFF
- TRBJ1-2 - TRBV2 TGTGCCAGCAGTGAAGGGCAGGCCAGCTATGGCTACACCTTC CASSEGQASYGYTF
- TRBJ1-2 - TRBV12-3/TRBV12-4 TGTGCCAGCAGTTTTAAAGGAGCCTATGGCTACACCTTC CASSFKGAYGYTF
TRBD1 TRBJ1-4 - TRBV5-4 TGTGCCAGCAGCTTGGGACAGGGCGAGATGGGAAAACTGTTTTTT CASSLGQGEMGKLFF
- TRBJ1-2 - TRBV30 TGTGCCTGTGGCCGAAACTATGGCTACACCTTC CACGRNYGYTF
TRBD1 TRBJ2-1 - TRBV6-4 TGTGCCAGCAGTGACTCACCAGGGGGCAATGAGCAGTTCTTC CASSDSPGGNEQFF
TRBD2 TRBJ2-3 - TRBV24-1 TGTGCCACCAGTGATGGAGCTAGCGGGGACACAGATACGCAGTATTTT CATSDGASGDTDTQYF
TRBD1 TRBJ1-2 - TRBV7-2 TGTGCCAGCAGCTTAGAGGGACAGATAAACTATGGCTACACCTTC CASSLEGQINYGYTF
TRBD2 TRBJ2-1 - TRBV6-2/TRBV6-3 TGTGCCAGCAGCTCCCGGGGTGCGGGAGGTTTCGGGAGCTCCTACAATGAGCAGTTCTTC CASSSRGAGGFGSSYNEQFF
- TRBJ2-4 - TRBV9 TGTGCCAGCAGCGTGGCACCCAGCGGGTCGTCGGACATTCAGTACTTC CASSVAPSGSSDIQYF
- TRBJ2-1 once TRBV19 TGTGCCAGCCGAAGATCCTACAATGAGCAGTTCTTC CASRRSYNEQFF
TRBD1 TRBJ1-5 - TRBV2 TGTGCCAGCAGCGAGCAGGGGGTCGGAAATCAGCCCCAGCATTTT CASSEQGVGNQPQHF
- TRBJ2-1 - TRBV19 TGTGCCAGTAGTAGGCTAGCAGGCCGTGAGCAGTTCTTC CASSRLAGREQFF
- TRBJ2-3 - TRBV14 TGTGCCAGCAGCGCTACCTACCCCGGGAATACGCAGTATTTT CASSATYPGNTQYF
TRBD1 TRBJ1-1 few TRBV11-2 TGTGCCAGCAGCACCCACAGGGGGAGACGGAACACTGAAGCTTTCTTT CASSTHRGRRNTEAFF
- TRBJ1-1 - TRBV6-6 TGTGCCAGCAGCGAGACAGAGAACACTGAAGCTTTCTTT CASSETENTEAFF
- TRBJ2-1 - TRBV6-6 TGTGCCAGCAGTTACTCAGCACAGGCCTACAATGAGCAGTTCTTC CASSYSAQAYNEQFF
- TRBJ2-1 - TRBV18 TGTGCCAGCTCACCACTGCAGGGTGGGAATGAGCAGTTCTTC CASSPLQGGNEQFF
- TRBJ2-3 - TRBV3-1/TRBV3-2 TGTGCCAGCAGCCAAGCCCCGAGAGCAGATACGCAGTATTTT CASSQAPRADTQYF
TRBD1 TRBJ1-2 - TRBV7-3 TGTGCCAGCAGCATCGGACAGGGGATCTATGGCTACACCTTC CASSIGQGIYGYTF
TRBD1 TRBJ1-6 - TRBV9 TGTGCCAGCAGCGTTAACGGACAGGATAATTCACCCCTCCACTTT CASSVNGQDNSPLHF
TRBD1 TRBJ1-2 - TRBV6-6 TGTGCCACCACGATCGACAGGGTCTATGGCTACACCTTC CATTIDRVYGYTF
TRBD1 TRBJ1-2 - TRBV5-1 TGCGCCAGCAGCCCTCGAGTACAGGGGACTGGCTACACCTTC CASSPRVQGTGYTF
- TRBJ1-5 - TRBV29-1 TGCAGCGTTGAAGAATCGAGCAATCAGCCCCAGCATTTT CSVEESSNQPQHF
- TRBJ1-1 - TRBV13 TGTGCCAGCAGCCCACCCCCGGGGAACACTGAAGCTTTCTTT CASSPPPGNTEAFF
- TRBJ1-2 - TRBV29-1 TGCAGCGTGACCCCAGGGATACAGTATGGCTACACCTTC CSVTPGIQYGYTF
- TRBJ2-1 - TRBV12-3/TRBV12-4 TGTGCCAGCAGCCTAATCGACGAGCAGTTCTTC CASSLIDEQFF
TRBD2 TRBJ2-7 - TRBV2 TGTGCCAGCAACTCTCTAGCGGGAGTTCACGAGCAGTACTTC CASNSLAGVHEQYF
- TRBJ2-3 medium-sized TRBV19 TGTGCCAGTAGTATCTATCCGTTCGATACGCAGTATTTT CASSIYPFDTQYF
- TRBJ1-1 few TRBV29-1 TGCAGCGCTGGTGAAGCTTTCTTT CSAGEAFF
- TRBJ1-4 - TRBV10-3 TGTGCCATCAGTGGGGTAGAGAGAGAAAAACTGTTTTTT CAISGVEREKLFF
- TRBJ1-2 - TRBV30 TGTGCCTGGAAATGGACGGAGAGCTACACCTTC CAWKWTESYTF
- TRBJ1-2 - TRBV7-2 TGTGCCAGCAGCCCTCCGAACAGGCGATTCTATGGCTACACCTTC CASSPPNRRFYGYTF
- TRBJ1-2 - TRBV5-1 TGCGCCAGCACAGACGGACAGTCAAAGGCTGGCTACACCTTC CASTDGQSKAGYTF
- TRBJ1-3 - TRBV19 TGTGCCAGTAGTATAGTCTTCCCCCCTGGAAACACCATATATTTT CASSIVFPPGNTIYF
TRBD2 TRBJ2-1 - TRBV19 TGTGCCAGTAGTAATCTAGCGGGGTTCAATGAGCAGTTCTTC CASSNLAGFNEQFF
TRBD1 TRBJ1-1 - TRBV20-1 TGCAGTGCTAGTTTCAGGGGGCCCCCGTGGGTCACTGAAGCTTTCTTT CSASFRGPPWVTEAFF
- TRBJ1-6 - TRBV19 TGTGCCACTGGGAGGTCTATCGATAATTCACCCCTCCACTTT CATGRSIDNSPLHF
- TRBJ1-5 - TRBV6-6 TGTGCCAGCAATCCCGACGACAGATCAGGCAATCAGCCCCAGCATTTT CASNPDDRSGNQPQHF
- TRBJ2-5 - TRBV7-9 TGTGCCAGCAGTTATGGCATCCGGGGGACCCAGTACTTC CASSYGIRGTQYF
- TRBJ1-5 few TRBV6-2/TRBV6-3 TGTGCCAGCAGTAGCACCGGCTCTTACAATCAGCCCCAGCATTTT CASSSTGSYNQPQHF
- TRBJ2-7 - TRBV30 TGTGCCTGGTCTACCCAGGGAACCTACGAGCAGTACTTC CAWSTQGTYEQYF
- TRBJ1-4 - TRBV5-1 TGCGCCAGCAGCTCAATGACGGGAACTAATGAAAAACTGTTTTTT CASSSMTGTNEKLFF
- TRBJ1-1 - TRBV19 TGTGCCAGTAGTATTCCAGGGATGAACACTGAAGCTTTCTTT CASSIPGMNTEAFF
- TRBJ1-2 - TRBV6-5 TGTGCCAGCAGTTACTCGAGTGGGATCTATGGCTACACCTTC CASSYSSGIYGYTF
- TRBJ2-7 once TRBV27 TGTGCCAGCAGTTCAGGAGAGTACGAGCAGTACTTC CASSSGEYEQYF
- TRBJ1-1 - TRBV30 TGTGCCTGGAGTGCCCCCAGACCGATCTCAAACACTGAAGCTTTCTTT CAWSAPRPISNTEAFF